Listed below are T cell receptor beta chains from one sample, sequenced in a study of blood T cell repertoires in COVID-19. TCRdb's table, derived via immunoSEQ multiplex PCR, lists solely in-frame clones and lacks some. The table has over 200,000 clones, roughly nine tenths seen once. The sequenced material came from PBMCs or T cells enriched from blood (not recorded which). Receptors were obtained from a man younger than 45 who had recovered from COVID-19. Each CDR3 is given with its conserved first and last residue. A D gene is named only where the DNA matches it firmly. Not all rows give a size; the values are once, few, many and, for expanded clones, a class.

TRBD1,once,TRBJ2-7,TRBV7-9,CASSLVGGTGGEQYF,TGTGCCAGCAGCTTAGTAGGCGGGACAGGGGGAGAGCAGTACTTC
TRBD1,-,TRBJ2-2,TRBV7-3,CASSLDRGTGELFF,TGTGCCAGCAGCTTAGACAGGGGGACCGGGGAGCTGTTTTTT
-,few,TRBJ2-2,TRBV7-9,CASSSPILGHRGELFF,TGTGCCAGCAGCTCACCCATATTGGGACATCGCGGGGAGCTGTTTTTT
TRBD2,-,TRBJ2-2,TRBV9,CASSVASGGIAGELFF,TGTGCCAGCAGCGTAGCTTCGGGAGGGATCGCCGGGGAGCTGTTTTTT
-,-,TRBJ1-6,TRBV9,CASSVDGGDSPLHF,TGTGCCAGCAGCGTAGACGGAGGGGATTCACCCCTCCACTTT
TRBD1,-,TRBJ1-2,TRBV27,CASRVDRANYGYTF,TGTGCCAGCAGGGTAGACAGGGCTAACTATGGCTACACCTTC
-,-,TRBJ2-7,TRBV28,CASSFGFRNSYEQYF,TGTGCCAGCAGTTTCGGGTTCAGAAATAGCTACGAGCAGTACTTC
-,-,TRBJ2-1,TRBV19,CATRQRLYNEQFF,TGTGCCACCCGACAGCGCCTCTACAATGAGCAGTTCTTC
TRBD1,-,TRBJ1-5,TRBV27,CASSLSGTGGQQPQHF,TGTGCCAGCAGTTTATCCGGGACAGGGGGCCAACAGCCCCAGCATTTT
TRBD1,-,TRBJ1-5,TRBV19,CASRTSRQGGNQPQHF,TGTGCCAGTAGAACCTCCCGACAGGGTGGCAATCAGCCCCAGCATTTT
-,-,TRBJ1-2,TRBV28,CASSLQNSYGYTF,TGTGCCAGCAGCCTCCAGAACAGTTATGGCTACACCTTC
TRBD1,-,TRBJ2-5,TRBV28,CASSSDREIQETQYF,TGTGCCAGCAGTTCGGACAGGGAGATCCAAGAGACCCAGTACTTC
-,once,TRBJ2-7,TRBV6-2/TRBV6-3,CASSRLGYEQYF,TGTGCCAGCAGCCGACTGGGCTACGAGCAGTACTTC
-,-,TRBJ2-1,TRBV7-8,CASSLGRDRAHEQFF,TGTGCCAGCAGCTTAGGGCGGGATCGGGCCCATGAGCAGTTCTTC
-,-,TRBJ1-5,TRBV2,CASSEARHPSNQPQHF,TGTGCCAGCAGTGAAGCGCGACACCCGAGCAATCAGCCCCAGCATTTT
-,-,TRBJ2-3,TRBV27,CASSLIKQKNDGLYTDTQYF,TGTGCCAGCAGTTTAATCAAACAAAAAAACGACGGACTTTACACAGATACGCAGTATTTT
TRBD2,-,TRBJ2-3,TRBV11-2,CASSLSSGGPVADTQYF,TGTGCCAGCAGCCTTAGTAGCGGGGGGCCGGTAGCAGATACGCAGTATTTT
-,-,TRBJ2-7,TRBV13,CASLGECQDEQYF,TGTGCCAGTCTTGGGGAGTGCCAGGACGAGCAGTACTTC
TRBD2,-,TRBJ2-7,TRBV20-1,CSASSAGGVYEQYF,TGCAGTGCTAGTAGCGCGGGGGGAGTCTACGAGCAGTACTTC
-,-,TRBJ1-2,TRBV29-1,CSVRAYGYTF,TGCAGCGTCAGGGCCTATGGCTACACCTTC
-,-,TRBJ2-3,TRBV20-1,CSASLATDTQYF,TGCAGTGCTAGTCTAGCGACAGATACGCAGTATTTT
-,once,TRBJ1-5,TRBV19,CASSIPRANQPQHF,TGTGCCAGTAGTATTCCAAGAGCCAATCAGCCCCAGCATTTT
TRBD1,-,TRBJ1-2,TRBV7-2,CASSAHPGTEAIDGYTF,TGTGCCAGCAGCGCGCACCCTGGGACAGAAGCTATAGATGGCTACACCTTC
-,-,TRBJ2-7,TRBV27,CASSLRARGHGVPYEQYF,TGTGCCAGCAGTTTAAGGGCAAGAGGGCATGGGGTCCCCTACGAGCAGTACTTC
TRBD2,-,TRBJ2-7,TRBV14,CASSQGGTSGRYEQYF,TGTGCCAGCAGCCAAGGTGGGACTAGCGGAAGATACGAGCAGTACTTC
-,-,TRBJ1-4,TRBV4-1,CASSQTGLTNEKLFF,TGCGCCAGCAGCCAGACGGGACTCACGAATGAAAAACTGTTTTTT
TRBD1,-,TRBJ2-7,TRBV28,CASSFATGITYEQYF,TGTGCCAGCAGTTTTGCGACAGGGATAACCTACGAGCAGTACTTC
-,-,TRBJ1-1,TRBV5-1,CASSGPDMNTEAFF,TGCGCCAGCAGCGGTCCCGACATGAACACTGAAGCTTTCTTT
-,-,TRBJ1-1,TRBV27,CASRGGQATGAFF,TGTGCCAGCAGGGGGGGGCAGGCCACTGGGGCTTTCTTT
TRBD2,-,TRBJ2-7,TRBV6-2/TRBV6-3,CASSSERDAYEQYF,TGTGCCAGCAGTTCCGAGCGGGACGCCTACGAGCAGTACTTC
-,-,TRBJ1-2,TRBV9,CASSGVDRAGYGYTF,TGTGCCAGCAGCGGAGTCGACAGAGCTGGATATGGCTACACCTTC
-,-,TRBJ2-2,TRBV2,CASSEGATTGELFF,TGTGCCAGCAGTGAGGGGGCCACCACCGGGGAGCTGTTTTTT
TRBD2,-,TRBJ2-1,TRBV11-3,CASKAGFHNEQFF,TGTGCCAGCAAAGCGGGGTTCCACAATGAGCAGTTCTTC
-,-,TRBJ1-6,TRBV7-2,CASRSQGTQHF,TGTGCCAGCAGGTCCCAGGGCACCCAACACTTT
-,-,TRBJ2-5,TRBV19,CASSIFGERTQTQYF,TGTGCCAGTAGTATATTTGGGGAGCGCACCCAGACCCAGTACTTC
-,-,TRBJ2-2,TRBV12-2,CASRLGGSNTGELFF,TGTGCAAGTCGCTTAGGCGGGTCGAACACCGGGGAGCTGTTTTTT
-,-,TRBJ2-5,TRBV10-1,CASTSEDAETQYF,TGCGCCAGCACCTCCGAGGATGCAGAGACCCAGTACTTC
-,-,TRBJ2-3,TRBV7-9,CASSLGLGGSAGDTQYF,TGTGCCAGCAGCCTAGGTTTGGGGGGATCCGCGGGAGATACGCAGTATTTT
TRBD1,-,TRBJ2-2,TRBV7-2,CASSWSTGKTGELFF,TGTGCCAGCAGCTGGTCGACAGGGAAGACCGGGGAGCTGTTTTTT
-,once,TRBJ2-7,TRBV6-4,CASSEIGRETYEQYF,TGTGCCAGCAGTGAGATCGGACGGGAAACCTACGAGCAGTACTTC
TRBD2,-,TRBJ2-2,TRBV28,CASSRLAGATGELFF,TGTGCCAGCAGTCGGTTAGCGGGAGCCACCGGGGAGCTGTTTTTT
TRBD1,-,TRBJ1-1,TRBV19,CASSPVTGVGGNTEAFF,TGTGCCAGTAGTCCCGTTACAGGGGTTGGCGGAAACACTGAAGCTTTCTTT
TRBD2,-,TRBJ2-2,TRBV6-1,CASSEVGSGLAGNTGELFF,TGTGCCAGCAGTGAAGTTGGGTCGGGACTAGCGGGGAACACCGGGGAGCTGTTTTTT
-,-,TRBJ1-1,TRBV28,CASSWGWGQGNTEAFF,TGTGCCAGCAGTTGGGGCTGGGGGCAGGGGAACACTGAAGCTTTCTTT
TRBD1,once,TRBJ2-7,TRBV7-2,CASSFGTGLYEQYF,TGTGCCAGCAGCTTCGGGACAGGGCTCTACGAGCAGTACTTC
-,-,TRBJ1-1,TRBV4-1,CASSRSLVTEAFF,TGCGCCAGCAGCCGTTCTCTTGTCACTGAAGCTTTCTTT
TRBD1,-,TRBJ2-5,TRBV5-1,CASSPDRVRETQYF,TGCGCCAGCAGCCCGGACAGGGTGAGAGAGACCCAGTACTTC
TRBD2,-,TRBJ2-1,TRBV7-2,CASTSFRGGGNVYNEQFF,TGTGCCAGTACATCCTTCAGAGGCGGGGGGAATGTCTACAATGAGCAGTTCTTC
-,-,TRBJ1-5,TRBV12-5,CASGEMEGYSNQPQHF,TGTGCTAGTGGAGAAATGGAGGGTTATAGCAATCAGCCCCAGCATTTT
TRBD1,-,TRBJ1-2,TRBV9,CASSVAVPGQGYGYTF,TGTGCCAGCAGCGTAGCCGTCCCGGGACAGGGGTATGGCTACACCTTC
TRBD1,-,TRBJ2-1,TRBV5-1,CASSSGPQGVSYNEQFF,TGCGCCAGCAGCTCCGGCCCACAGGGGGTTTCCTACAATGAGCAGTTCTTC
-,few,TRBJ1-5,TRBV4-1,CASSQDTSPGEPQHF,TGCGCCAGCAGCCAAGATACGTCCCCGGGGGAGCCCCAGCATTTT
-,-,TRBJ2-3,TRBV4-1,CASSRVIIAGSTDTQYF,TGCGCCAGCAGCCGTGTTATTATTGCGGGAAGCACAGATACGCAGTATTTT
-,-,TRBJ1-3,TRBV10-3,CAISSSGNTIYF,TGTGCCATCTCTAGCTCTGGAAACACCATATATTTT
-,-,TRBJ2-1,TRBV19,CASSFGESSYNEQFF,TGTGCCAGTAGTTTCGGGGAAAGCTCCTACAATGAGCAGTTCTTC
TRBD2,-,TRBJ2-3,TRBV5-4,CASSLGSGGTDTQYF,TGTGCCAGCAGCTTGGGTAGCGGGGGCACAGATACGCAGTATTTT
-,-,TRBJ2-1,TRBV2,CASSDDGLARWRRGSYNEQFF,TGTGCCAGCAGTGATGACGGGCTAGCACGATGGAGGAGAGGGTCCTACAATGAGCAGTTCTTC
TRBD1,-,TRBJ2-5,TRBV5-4,CASSPETGGFGTQYF,TGTGCCAGCAGCCCAGAGACAGGGGGCTTTGGGACCCAGTACTTC
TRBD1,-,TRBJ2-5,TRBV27,CASSLNGQGEQETQYF,TGTGCCAGCAGTTTAAATGGACAGGGGGAACAAGAGACCCAGTACTTC
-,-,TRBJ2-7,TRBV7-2,CASSGRGRRGYEQYF,TGTGCCAGCAGCGGTAGGGGGAGACGAGGGTACGAGCAGTACTTC